This is a list of T cell receptor beta chains from one sample in a study of shared clonotypes between healthy human individuals. Produced via immunoSEQ multiplex PCR; TCRdb's table is partial and in-frame only. This sample carries 550,000 to 800,000 clones, around two thirds of them seen once, and the ten largest clones take approximately 1.8%. Specimen: memory CD4+ T cells sorted from blood. These receptors originate from a woman aged 25 to 45 in good health. The CDR3 runs from the conserved cysteine through the conserved F or W. Fields, in order: CDR3 protein, CDR3 DNA, D gene, V gene, J gene, clone size. The D gene is left open where the match is weak. Where a row states a size, it is once, few, many or the class of an expanded clone; other rows omit it.

cdr3_aa: CASLGQANTEAFF; cdr3_nt: TGTGCCAGCCTGGGACAGGCGAACACTGAAGCTTTCTTT; d_call: TRBD1; v_call: TRBV6-1; j_call: TRBJ1-1; clone_size: NA
cdr3_aa: CASSDVGNGYTF; cdr3_nt: TGTGCCAGCAGTGATGTGGGGAACGGCTACACCTTC; d_call: NA; v_call: TRBV6-1; j_call: TRBJ1-2; clone_size: NA
cdr3_aa: CASIDGRGQGNTGELFF; cdr3_nt: TGTGCCAGCATCGACGGACGGGGACAGGGTAACACCGGGGAGCTGTTTTTT; d_call: TRBD1; v_call: TRBV28; j_call: TRBJ2-2; clone_size: once
cdr3_aa: CSGTSGRAGETQYF; cdr3_nt: TGCAGTGGGACTAGCGGGAGGGCCGGGGAGACCCAGTACTTC; d_call: TRBD2; v_call: TRBV29-1; j_call: TRBJ2-5; clone_size: NA
cdr3_aa: CASSLEVPSGSAQYF; cdr3_nt: TGTGCCAGCAGCTTAGAGGTGCCCAGTGGTTCGGCCCAGTACTTC; d_call: NA; v_call: TRBV7-9; j_call: TRBJ2-5; clone_size: NA
cdr3_aa: CAWNKGLDPYEQYF; cdr3_nt: TGTGCCTGGAATAAGGGACTAGATCCTTACGAGCAGTACTTC; d_call: TRBD2; v_call: TRBV30; j_call: TRBJ2-7; clone_size: few
cdr3_aa: CASAGQGTNTEAFF; cdr3_nt: TGCGCCAGCGCTGGACAGGGGACGAACACTGAAGCTTTCTTT; d_call: TRBD1; v_call: TRBV5-1; j_call: TRBJ1-1; clone_size: NA
cdr3_aa: CASSLGGTGDGYTF; cdr3_nt: TGCGCCAGCAGCTTGGGCGGGACAGGGGATGGCTACACCTTC; d_call: TRBD1; v_call: TRBV5-1; j_call: TRBJ1-2; clone_size: NA
cdr3_aa: CSVELNPGSYNEQFF; cdr3_nt: TGCAGCGTTGAACTCAACCCGGGGTCCTACAATGAGCAGTTCTTC; d_call: NA; v_call: TRBV29-1; j_call: TRBJ2-1; clone_size: NA
cdr3_aa: CASSEQGTPSSYEQYF; cdr3_nt: TGTGCCAGCAGCGAGCAAGGGACCCCAAGCTCCTACGAGCAGTACTTC; d_call: NA; v_call: TRBV7-3; j_call: TRBJ2-7; clone_size: NA
cdr3_aa: CASSLGHLTDTQYF; cdr3_nt: TGTGCCAGCAGCCTAGGACACTTAACAGATACGCAGTATTTT; d_call: NA; v_call: TRBV27; j_call: TRBJ2-3; clone_size: NA
cdr3_aa: CASSGPEQGYGYTF; cdr3_nt: TGCGCCAGCAGTGGCCCTGAACAGGGCTATGGCTACACCTTC; d_call: NA; v_call: TRBV10-2; j_call: TRBJ1-2; clone_size: NA
cdr3_aa: CASSRNAPGQGTGELFF; cdr3_nt: TGCGCCAGCAGCCGGAACGCCCCGGGCCAGGGTACCGGGGAGCTGTTTTTT; d_call: NA; v_call: TRBV5-1; j_call: TRBJ2-2; clone_size: NA